Below, 9 T cell receptor beta chains from the same sample are listed, as sequenced in a study of cytomegalovirus exposure and HLA in healthy donors. PCR used 60 Vbeta primers and 13 Jbeta primers. Libraries were prepared by immunoSEQ multiplex PCR; TCRdb keeps only in-frame clonotypes and omits some of them. In the table there are around 230,000 clones, 75% to 80% of which are singletons. Specimen: PBMCs. These receptors came from a male donor in good health and CMV-seronegative.

Here the CDR3 DNA reads TGTGCCAGCAGTTTATCGATCGGGGGGCTCGGCTACGAGCAGTACTTC. Protein sequence: CASSLSIGGLGYEQYF. This chain uses TRBV27 with TRBJ2-7; the D gene is possibly TRBD2 (7 bases). This CDR3 is built from 16 residues. CDR1 and CDR2 (germline): MNHEY, SMNVEV (reference sequence). Trimming shortened V by 0 bases and J by 3 bases, and 15 bases separated the two germline ends.

The table lists this clone with a few counts. This rearrangement joins TRBV19 to TRBJ2-7, with TRBD1 matching 8 bases. The V gene's germline CDR1 is LNHDA and CDR2 SQIVND (reference sequence). V trimming: 3 bases; J trimming: 2 bases; junction bases outside the gene matches: 3. The CDR3 consists of 14 residues. CDR3 in DNA: TGTGCCAGTAGTATTGGGACAGGCCCCTACGAGCAGTACTTC. It translates to CASSIGTGPYEQYF.

The chain has TRBV4-2 and TRBJ2-3; 11 positions match TRBD2. Germline CDR1 is LGHNA and CDR2 is YNFKEQ. Losses at the gene ends were 4 bases for V and 5 bases for J; bases not matched to a gene: 8. The CDR3 runs 16 residues. The CDR3 region has the DNA TGTGCCAGCAGCCGAGATCTAGCGGGGGGTGGAGATACGCAGTATTTT. This sequence encodes CASSRDLAGGGDTQYF.

The chain joins TRBV28 to TRBJ1-2; the D gene is possibly TRBD1 (6 bases). The CDR3 has 15 residues. Germline-derived CDR1 and CDR2 are MDHEN and SYDVKM. The V end lost 2 bases, the J end lost 0 bases, and 10 bases lay between the germline ends. CDR3 protein: CASSLPQGANYGYTF. As DNA, the CDR3 is TGTGCCAGCAGTTTACCACAGGGAGCTAACTATGGCTACACCTTC.

The chain carries TRBV18 and TRBJ2-1, with 13 bases aligning to TRBD2. Unmatched junction bases numbered 5, after V lost 5 bases and J lost 10 bases. The length of the CDR3 is 14 residues. Germline CDR1 is KGHSH and CDR2 is LQKENI. The CDR3 coding sequence is TGTGCCAGCTCATCCGGGACTAGCGGGACGGAGCAGTTCTTC. It codes for CASSSGTSGTEQFF. Using reference TRBV18 and TRBJ2-1 for the parts outside the CDR3, the full variable domain is NAGVMQNPRHLVRRRGQEARLRCSPMKGHSHVYWYRQLPEEGLKFMVYLQKENIIDESGMPKERFSAEFPKEGPSILRIQQVVRGDSAAYFCASSSGTSGTEQFFGPGTRLTVL.

As for this clone: Sequence at one end of the junction differs from germline and may be a read error. V and J are TRBV28 and TRBJ1-1; tentatively, D is TRBD1 (5 bases). Germline CDR1 is MDHEN and CDR2 is SYDVKM. The CDR3 consists of 12 residues. Here the CDR3 DNA reads TGTGCCAGCAGTTTGACAGAGATCGAACCGGATTTT. Translating it yields CASSLTEIEPDF.

This clone appeared a single time. This chain links TRBV30 with TRBJ2-3, with 7 bases that match TRBD2. The germline CDR1 and CDR2 sequences are GTSNPN and SVGIG (reference sequence). CDR3 length: 15 residues. V gave up 4 bases and J gave up 2 bases; unmatched junction bases: 9. This chain's CDR3 is CAWKGTNGLTDTQYF. The CDR3 region has the DNA TGTGCCTGGAAGGGGACTAACGGACTCACAGATACGCAGTATTTT.

The chain is built from TRBV5-1 and TRBJ2-7; 9 bases agree with TRBD1. V lost 0 bases, J lost 4 bases, and 5 bases stayed unmatched. The CDR3 totals 15 residues. Germline CDR1 and CDR2: SGHRS and YFSETQ. The CDR3 spells CASSLATGTGYEQYF. CDR3 nucleotides: TGCGCCAGCAGCTTGGCAACCGGGACAGGGTACGAGCAGTACTTC.

This clone was counted between two and nine times. Compared with germline, one end of the junction differs, possibly owing to a read error. The J gene is TRBJ1-1, the V gene TRBV7-9; 12 bases match TRBD1. The CDR3 is 17 amino acids. From germline, CDR1 is SEHNR and CDR2 FQNEAQ (reference sequence). CDR3 in DNA: TGTTCCAGCAGCTTAAGCATGCCGGGACAGGGGGCCACTGAAGCTTTCTTT. It codes for CSSSLSMPGQGATEAFF.